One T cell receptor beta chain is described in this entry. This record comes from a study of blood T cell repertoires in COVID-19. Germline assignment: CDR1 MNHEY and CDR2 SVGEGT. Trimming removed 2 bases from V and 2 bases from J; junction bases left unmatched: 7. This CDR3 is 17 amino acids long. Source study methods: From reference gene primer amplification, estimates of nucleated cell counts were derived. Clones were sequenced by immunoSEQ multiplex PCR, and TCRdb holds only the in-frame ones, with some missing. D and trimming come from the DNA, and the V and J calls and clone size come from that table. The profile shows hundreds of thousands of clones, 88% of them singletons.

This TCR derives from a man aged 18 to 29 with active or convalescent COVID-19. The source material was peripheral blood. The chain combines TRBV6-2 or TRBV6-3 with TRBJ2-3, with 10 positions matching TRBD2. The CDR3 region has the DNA TGTGCCAGCAGTTACGGTCCTAGCGGGGGATACACAGATACGCAGTATTTT. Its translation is CASSYGPSGGYTDTQYF.